This T cell receptor (beta chain) appears in the sequencing data of a study of blood T cell repertoires in COVID-19 (dated by TCRdb to 2020 to 2021). For context, the study as a whole: Collaborator samples came from the United States, Italy and Spain and covered acute and convalescent phases of COVID-19. The repertoires were released in a freely available public database meant as a resource for research on the immune response to SARS-CoV-2. Sample metadata almost always included a de-identified subject ID, COVID-19 status, age in years and sex. The dataset comprised deeply sampled blood TCRbeta repertoires from subjects exposed to, actively infected with, or recovered from COVID-19. The samples were drawn from two sources: the first 160 participants of the ongoing ImmuneRACE study, and fewer than 1,500 subjects contributed by 6 global collaborators. The material from the prospective study consisted of cDNA or gDNA derived from T cells, B-cell-depleted T cells, or PBMCs. Where available, HLA class I and class II types were obtained from metadata supplied by the sample provider rather than from assay-based typing.

Whole blood was collected in K2EDTA tubes by collaborating institutions according to the institutions' own protocols. For TCRbeta analysis, collaborator samples were shipped as frozen whole blood, as isolated PBMCs, or as DNA extracted from either sample type. The immunoSEQ Assay, a bias-controlled multiplex PCR, was used to amplify TCRbeta CDR3 regions from genomic DNA. In the original analysis: Within the assay, amplification of reference gene primers was used to estimate how many nucleated cells each sample contained. To quantify the absolute abundance of each unique TCRbeta CDR3 rearrangement, sequence reads were collapsed and filtered. For each sample, productive Simpson clonality was calculated as the square root of Simpson's diversity index across productive rearrangements. Sourced from immuneACCESS, this table was stored by TCRdb with only in-frame sequences that have V and J called. A share of the clones is absent; for the studies checked, an unresolved V gene accounts for under half, and the remainder has no known explanation. The V and J calls and clone size come from that table; D and trimming were worked out from the DNA. This sample holds about 130,000 clones; roughly three quarters were observed only once. Roughly a fifth of the sample rests with the top ten.

Broad study findings and their caveats: The amount of clinical and demographic metadata varied by source and participant and was provided uncurated.

CDR1 is given as SGHTA and CDR2 as FQGNSA, both from the germline V gene. From cysteine to phenylalanine, the CDR3 is 14 amino acids long. Of the read, only the CDR3 DNA is kept; its 42 bases are in frame from base 1. The junction shows trimming of 8 bases on V and 6 bases on J, and the gene matches do not reach 4 bases of it. Points on this clone: What antigen it recognizes has not been identified. One base away there is no much larger clone; base qualities are not given.

The receptor was isolated from a man at least 80 years old with acute or convalescent COVID-19. The rearrangement joined TRBV7-2 to TRBJ2-2; 12 bases in the middle match TRBD2. Sequencing was done on a sample of peripheral blood. Here the CDR3 is given as CASPSGGASGELFF. The DNA is as follows: TGTGCCAGCCCTAGCGGGGGGGCTTCCGGGGAGCTGTTTTTT.